The clone carrying this TCR beta chain came up once. Its target is not known. The sample comes from a study of shared clonotypes between healthy human individuals. On the study more broadly: The study used three CD4 naive, three CD4 memory, two CD8 naive and one CD8 memory plate per donor.

Looked up from germline, CDR1 is GTSNPN and CDR2 is SVGIG (reference sequence). The CDR3 runs 17 residues. V was clipped by 1 base and J by 7 bases; unmatched bases: 14. General study findings and limits: Clonotypes shared by all four sorted-subset donors had higher generation probabilities than non-shared clonotypes.

It was CD45RO-negative cells, positively selected for CCR7, that made up naive CD8 cells, with terminally differentiated effector memory CD45RA+ cells excluded. The data were produced by immunoSEQ multiplex PCR, yet TCRdb's version contains in-frame clones alone and is incomplete. The profile covers some 2.1 million clones, with approximately 92% appearing a single time and roughly 1.7% taken by the ten largest. The specimen sequenced was naive CD8+ T cells from PBMCs. This sequence was found in a man aged 18-30 years in good health. Some clones in this sample may be carry-over from other donors' samples. V and J are TRBV30 and TRBJ2-1; 9 bases line up with TRBD2. CDR3 DNA sequence: TGTGCCTGGAGTGCGCGGGAGGGACCCCTCCGGGGGAATGAGCAGTTCTTC. Encoded protein: CAWSAREGPLRGNEQFF.